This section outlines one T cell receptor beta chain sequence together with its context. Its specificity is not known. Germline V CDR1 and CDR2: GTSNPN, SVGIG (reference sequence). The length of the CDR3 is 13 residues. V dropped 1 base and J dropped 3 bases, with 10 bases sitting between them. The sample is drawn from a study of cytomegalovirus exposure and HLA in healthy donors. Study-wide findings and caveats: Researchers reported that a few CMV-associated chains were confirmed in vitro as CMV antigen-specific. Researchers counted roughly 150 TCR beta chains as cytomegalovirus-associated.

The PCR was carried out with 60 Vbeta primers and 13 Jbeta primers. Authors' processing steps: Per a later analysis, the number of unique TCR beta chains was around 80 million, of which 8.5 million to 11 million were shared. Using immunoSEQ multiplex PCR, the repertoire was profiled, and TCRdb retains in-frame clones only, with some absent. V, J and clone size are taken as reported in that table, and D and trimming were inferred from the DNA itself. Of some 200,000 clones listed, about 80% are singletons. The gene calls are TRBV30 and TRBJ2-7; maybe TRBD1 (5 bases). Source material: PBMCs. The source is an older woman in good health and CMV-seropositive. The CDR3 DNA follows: TGTGCCTGGAGTGGGCAGGGAAGCTACGAGCAGTACTTC. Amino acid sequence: CAWSGQGSYEQYF.